This is a list of T cell receptor beta chains from one sample in a study of radiotherapy plus CTLA-4 blockade in lung cancer. Sequenced by immunoSEQ multiplex PCR; TCRdb stores in-frame clones only, minus some. The sample holds tens of thousands of clones, roughly 80% seen once. Sequencing was performed on peripheral blood, taken from a patient treated with radiotherapy plus ipilimumab. The receptors here all came from a human donor with non-small cell lung cancer who had a complete response to radiotherapy plus ipilimumab. CDR3s include the opening cysteine and the closing phenylalanine or tryptophan. D genes are given only for firm matches. Expanded clones get a size class; other rows say once, few or many, or leave the size out.

.	.	TRBV28	TRBJ1-2	CASSPRANYGYTF	TGTGCCAGCAGTCCCCGGGCTAACTATGGCTACACCTTC
.	.	TRBV4-3	TRBJ1-4	CASSQVVPGANNEKLFF	TGCGCCAGCAGCCAAGTTGTCCCAGGGGCAAATAATGAAAAACTGTTTTTT
.	TRBD2	TRBV7-2	TRBJ2-1	CASSLGGSGRAEFF	TGTGCCAGCAGCTTAGGCGGTAGCGGGAGGGCCGAGTTCTTC
.	TRBD2	TRBV4-1	TRBJ2-5	CASSQGRLAQETQYF	TGCGCCAGCAGCCAAGGTAGACTAGCCCAAGAGACCCAGTACTTC
.	TRBD1	TRBV9	TRBJ2-5	CASSPSGTGIGETQYF	TGTGCCAGCAGCCCTTCCGGGACAGGGATCGGGGAGACCCAGTACTTC
.	.	TRBV18	TRBJ1-2	CASSPPAQGSYGYTF	TGTGCCAGCTCACCACCGGCCCAGGGTTCCTATGGCTACACCTTC
.	.	TRBV30	TRBJ1-2	CAWNYDYGYTF	TGTGCCTGGAACTACGACTATGGCTACACCTTC
.	TRBD2	TRBV25-1	TRBJ2-7	CASSGTGTSWYEQYF	TGTGCCAGCAGTGGCACCGGGACTAGCTGGTACGAGCAGTACTTC
.	.	TRBV28	TRBJ1-1	CASRTGDQGRGAFF	TGTGCCAGCAGGACGGGAGATCAGGGACGGGGAGCTTTCTTT
.	.	TRBV9	TRBJ2-5	CASSVEETQYF	TGTGCCAGCAGCGTAGAGGAGACCCAGTACTTC
few	.	TRBV6-7	TRBJ1-5	CASSQGYGSNQPQHF	TGTGCCAGCAGTCAGGGGTACGGCTCAAATCAGCCCCAGCATTTT
few	.	TRBV10-2	TRBJ2-7	CASSDQGTYEQYF	TGCGCCAGCAGTGACCAGGGAACCTACGAGCAGTACTTC
.	.	TRBV6-5	TRBJ2-7	CASSYSGTGFLEQYF	TGTGCCAGCAGTTACTCCGGGACGGGGTTTCTCGAGCAGTACTTC
.	TRBD1	TRBV28	TRBJ1-4	CASQQGNEKLFF	TGTGCCAGCCAACAGGGGAATGAAAAACTGTTTTTT
.	TRBD2	TRBV5-4	TRBJ2-6	CASSPGTNPTGANVLTF	TGTGCCAGCAGCCCAGGGACTAATCCCACTGGGGCCAACGTCCTGACTTTC
.	TRBD2	TRBV10-1	TRBJ2-1	CASSEDPAGTRNEQFF	TGCGCCAGCAGTGAGGATCCAGCGGGGACGAGGAATGAGCAGTTCTTC
.	TRBD1	TRBV18	TRBJ1-2	CASSPPGDRGGNYGYTF	TGTGCCAGCTCACCACCGGGGGACAGGGGCGGGAACTATGGCTACACCTTC
.	.	TRBV5-6	TRBJ1-3	CASSFGSSGNTIYF	TGTGCCAGCAGCTTCGGCAGCTCTGGAAACACCATATATTTT
.	TRBD2	TRBV6-6	TRBJ2-5	CASSWGLAGGSGTQYF	TGTGCCAGCAGTTGGGGACTAGCGGGGGGTTCCGGGACCCAGTACTTC
once	TRBD1	TRBV19	TRBJ2-5	CASRRDRGLGETQYF	TGTGCCAGTCGCCGGGACAGGGGGCTCGGGGAGACCCAGTACTTC
.	.	TRBV19	TRBJ1-1	CASSTPTGNTEAFF	TGTGCCAGTAGTACCCCGACAGGAAACACTGAAGCTTTCTTT
.	TRBD2	TRBV15	TRBJ2-4	CATSSYSSGGDIQYF	TGTGCCACCAGCAGTTACTCTAGCGGGGGGGACATTCAGTACTTC
.	TRBD2	TRBV29-1	TRBJ2-7	CSVLGLAGAEQYF	TGCAGCGTCCTGGGACTAGCGGGGGCCGAGCAGTACTTC
.	TRBD1	TRBV29-1	TRBJ2-3	CSARTGGYTDTQYF	TGCAGCGCACGGACAGGAGGATACACAGATACGCAGTATTTT
.	.	TRBV4-3	TRBJ2-2	CASSQDFNTGELFF	TGCGCCAGCAGCCAAGACTTTAACACCGGGGAGCTGTTTTTT
.	.	TRBV19	TRBJ1-5	CASRGVSNQPQHF	TGTGCCAGTCGGGGGGTTAGCAATCAGCCCCAGCATTTT
.	.	TRBV7-6	TRBJ1-1	CASGSGTEAFF	TGTGCCAGCGGATCCGGGACTGAAGCTTTCTTT
once	TRBD1	TRBV30	TRBJ2-7	CAWSSGTGLYEQYF	TGTGCCTGGAGCTCCGGGACAGGCTTATACGAGCAGTACTTC
once	.	TRBV15	TRBJ2-3	CATSRDMGTTIRRYF	TGTGCCACCAGCAGAGATATGGGCACTACCATACGACGGTATTTT
.	TRBD2	TRBV19	TRBJ2-1	CASSRGLAGSSYNEQFF	TGTGCCAGTAGTAGGGGACTAGCGGGGAGCTCCTACAATGAGCAGTTCTTC
.	.	TRBV11-2	TRBJ1-2	CASSPGAVVGYGYTF	TGTGCCAGCAGCCCAGGTGCGGTGGTAGGCTATGGCTACACCTTC
.	.	TRBV29-1	TRBJ1-2	CSVEETGRGGYTF	TGCAGCGTTGAAGAGACAGGTCGCGGCGGCTACACCTTC
few	TRBD2	TRBV7-7	TRBJ2-1	CASRRPGRLAGENEQFF	TGTGCTAGCAGGCGTCCAGGCAGGCTAGCGGGGGAAAATGAGCAGTTCTTC
once	TRBD1	TRBV30	TRBJ1-6	CAWSSGTGVYSSYNSPLHF	TGTGCCTGGAGTTCCGGGACAGGGGTCTACAGCTCCTATAATTCACCCCTCCACTTT
.	TRBD1	TRBV5-1	TRBJ2-3	CASSLTGGRDTQYF	TGCGCCAGCAGCTTGACAGGGGGCAGAGATACGCAGTATTTT
.	.	TRBV29-1	TRBJ1-2	CSVLQGNYGYTF	TGCAGCGTGCTGCAGGGAAACTATGGCTACACCTTC
.	TRBD1	TRBV12-5	TRBJ2-5	CASGPGTAQETQYF	TGTGCTAGTGGTCCGGGGACAGCGCAAGAGACCCAGTACTTC
.	.	TRBV5-1	TRBJ1-6	CASSLAIGVTNSPLHF	TGCGCCAGCAGCTTGGCCATTGGAGTAACGAATTCACCCCTCCACTTT